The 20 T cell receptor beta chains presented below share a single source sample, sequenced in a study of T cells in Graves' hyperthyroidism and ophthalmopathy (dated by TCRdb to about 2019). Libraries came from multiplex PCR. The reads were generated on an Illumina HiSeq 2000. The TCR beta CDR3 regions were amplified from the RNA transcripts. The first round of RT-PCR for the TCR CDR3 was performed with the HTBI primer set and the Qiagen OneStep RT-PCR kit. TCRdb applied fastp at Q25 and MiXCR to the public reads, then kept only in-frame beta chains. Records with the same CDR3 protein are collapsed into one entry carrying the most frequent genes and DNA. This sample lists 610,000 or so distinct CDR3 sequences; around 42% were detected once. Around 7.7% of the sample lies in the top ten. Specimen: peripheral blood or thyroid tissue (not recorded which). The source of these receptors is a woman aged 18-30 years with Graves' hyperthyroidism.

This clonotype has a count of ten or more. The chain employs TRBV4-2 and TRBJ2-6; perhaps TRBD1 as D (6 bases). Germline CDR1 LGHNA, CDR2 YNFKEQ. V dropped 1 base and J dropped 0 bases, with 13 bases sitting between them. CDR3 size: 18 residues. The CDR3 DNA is TGTGCCAGCAGCCAAGGGGGGACACAAAGCTCTGGGGCCAACGTCCTGACTTTC. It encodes CASSQGGTQSSGANVLTF.

The CDR3: CSARGEGDTF. The CDR3 DNA reads as TGCAGTGCTAGGGGCGAAGGAGACACCTTC. The rearrangement uses TRBV20-1 and TRBJ1-2; D is undetermined. V was cut by 3 bases and J by 12 bases, with 11 bases left in between. The CDR3 is 10 residues long. The germline V gene encodes CDR1 DFQATT and CDR2 SNEGSKA (reference sequence).

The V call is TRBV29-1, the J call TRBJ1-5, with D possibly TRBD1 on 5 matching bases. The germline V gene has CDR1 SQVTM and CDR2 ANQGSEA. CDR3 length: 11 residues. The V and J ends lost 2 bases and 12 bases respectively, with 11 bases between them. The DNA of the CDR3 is TGCAGCGTTGAAACGTGGGGCGTCCAGCATTTT. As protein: CSVETWGVQHF.

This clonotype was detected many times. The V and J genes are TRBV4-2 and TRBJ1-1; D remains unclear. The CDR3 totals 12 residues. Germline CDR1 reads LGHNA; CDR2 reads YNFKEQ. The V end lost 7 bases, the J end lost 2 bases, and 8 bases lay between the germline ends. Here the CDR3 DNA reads TGTGCCAGCAACGACGGTAACACTGAAGCTTTCTTT. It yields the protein CASNDGNTEAFF.

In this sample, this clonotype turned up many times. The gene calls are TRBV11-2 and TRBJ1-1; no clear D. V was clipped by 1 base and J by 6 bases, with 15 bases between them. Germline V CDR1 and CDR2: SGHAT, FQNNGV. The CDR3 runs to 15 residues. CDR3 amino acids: CASSLGFVATAEAFF. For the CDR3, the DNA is TGTGCCAGCAGCTTAGGTTTTGTGGCTACGGCTGAAGCTTTCTTT.

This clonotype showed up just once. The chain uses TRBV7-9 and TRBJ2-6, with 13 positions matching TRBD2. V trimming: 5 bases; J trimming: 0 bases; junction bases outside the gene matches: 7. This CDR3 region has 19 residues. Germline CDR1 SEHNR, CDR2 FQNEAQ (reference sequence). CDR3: CASSQGGLAGSSGANVLTF. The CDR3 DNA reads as TGTGCCAGCAGCCAGGGGGGACTAGCGGGGAGCTCTGGGGCCAACGTCCTGACTTTC.

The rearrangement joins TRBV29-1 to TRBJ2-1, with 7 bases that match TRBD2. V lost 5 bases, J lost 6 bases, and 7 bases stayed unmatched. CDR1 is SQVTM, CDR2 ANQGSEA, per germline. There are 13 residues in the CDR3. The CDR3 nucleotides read TGCAGCGTTCGTGCGGGAGTGATCAATGAGCAGTTCTTC. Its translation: CSVRAGVINEQFF.

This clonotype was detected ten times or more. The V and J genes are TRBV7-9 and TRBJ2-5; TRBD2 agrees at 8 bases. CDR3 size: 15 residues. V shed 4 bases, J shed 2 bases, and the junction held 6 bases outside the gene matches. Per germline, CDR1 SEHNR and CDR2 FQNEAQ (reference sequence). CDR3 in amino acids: CASSYRTSNQETQYF. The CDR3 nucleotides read TGTGCCAGCAGCTACCGGACTAGCAATCAAGAGACCCAGTACTTC.

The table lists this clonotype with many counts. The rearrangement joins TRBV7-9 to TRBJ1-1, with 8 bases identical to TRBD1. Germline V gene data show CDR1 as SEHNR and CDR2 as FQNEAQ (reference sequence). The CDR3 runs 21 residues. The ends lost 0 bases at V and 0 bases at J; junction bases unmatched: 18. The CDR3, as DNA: TGTGCCAGCAGCTTAGCCGGCGGGACAGGTTTCTTGTCTGACATGAACACTGAAGCTTTCTTT. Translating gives CASSLAGGTGFLSDMNTEAFF.

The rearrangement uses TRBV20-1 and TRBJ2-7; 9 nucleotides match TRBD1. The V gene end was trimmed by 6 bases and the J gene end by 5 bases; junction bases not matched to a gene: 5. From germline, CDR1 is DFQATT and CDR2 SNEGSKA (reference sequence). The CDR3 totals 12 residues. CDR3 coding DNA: TGCAGTGCGGACAGGGGCAGGAACGAGCAGTACTTC. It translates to CSADRGRNEQYF.

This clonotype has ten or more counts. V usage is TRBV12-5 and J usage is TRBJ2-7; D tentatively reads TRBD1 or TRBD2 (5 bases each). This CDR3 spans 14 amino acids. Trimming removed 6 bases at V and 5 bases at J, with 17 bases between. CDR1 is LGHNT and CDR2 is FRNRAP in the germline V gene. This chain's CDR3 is CASGLQGDYDEQYF. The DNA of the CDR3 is TGTGCTAGTGGACTCCAGGGAGATTACGACGAGCAGTACTTC.

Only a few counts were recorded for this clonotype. CDR3: CSARVGGRSGEQYF. CDR3 coding DNA: TGCAGTGCTAGAGTCGGCGGGAGGTCTGGTGAGCAGTATTTT. The chain couples TRBV20-1 to TRBJ2-3, with 8 bases lining up with TRBD2. CDR3 size: 14 residues. Trimming removed 1 base from V and 11 bases from J; junction bases left unmatched: 11. Germline lookup yields CDR1 DFQATT and CDR2 SNEGSKA (reference sequence).

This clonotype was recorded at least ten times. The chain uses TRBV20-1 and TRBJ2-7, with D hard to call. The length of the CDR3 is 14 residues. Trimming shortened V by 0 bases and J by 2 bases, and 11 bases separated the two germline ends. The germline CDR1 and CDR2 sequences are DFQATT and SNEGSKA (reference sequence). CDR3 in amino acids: CSARDPRIAYEQYF. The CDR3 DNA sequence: TGCAGTGCTAGAGATCCTAGAATTGCCTACGAGCAGTACTTC.

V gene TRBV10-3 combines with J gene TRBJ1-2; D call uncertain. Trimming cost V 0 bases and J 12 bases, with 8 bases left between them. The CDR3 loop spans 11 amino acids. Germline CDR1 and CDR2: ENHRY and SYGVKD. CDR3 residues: CAISESAGNTF. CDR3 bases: TGTGCCATCAGTGAGTCAGCTGGAAACACCTTC.

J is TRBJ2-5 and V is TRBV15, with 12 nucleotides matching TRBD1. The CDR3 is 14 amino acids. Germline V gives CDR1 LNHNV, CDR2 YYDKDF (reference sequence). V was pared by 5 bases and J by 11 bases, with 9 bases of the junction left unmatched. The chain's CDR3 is CATSAGQGANEQYF. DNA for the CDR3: TGTGCCACCAGCGCGGGACAGGGGGCCAATGAGCAGTACTTC.

As DNA, the CDR3 is TGTGCCAGCAGCTTCGTAATTGCACACCGGCGGGAGCAGTACTTC. Encoded protein: CASSFVIAHRREQYF. The V call is TRBV5-6, the J call TRBJ2-7; no firm D call. CDR3 length: 15 amino acids. V lost 2 bases and J lost 7, with 19 bases in between. The germline CDR1 and CDR2 sequences are SGHDT and YYEEEE.

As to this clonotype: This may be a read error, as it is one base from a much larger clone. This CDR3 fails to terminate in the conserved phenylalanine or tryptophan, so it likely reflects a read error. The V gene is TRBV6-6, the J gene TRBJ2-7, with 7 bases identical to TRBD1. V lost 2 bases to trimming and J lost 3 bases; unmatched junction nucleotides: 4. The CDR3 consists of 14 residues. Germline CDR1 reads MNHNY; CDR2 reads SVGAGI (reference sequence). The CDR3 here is CASSYGDRVYEQYL. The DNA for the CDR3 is TGTGCCAGCAGTTACGGTGACAGGGTCTACGAGCAGTACCTC.

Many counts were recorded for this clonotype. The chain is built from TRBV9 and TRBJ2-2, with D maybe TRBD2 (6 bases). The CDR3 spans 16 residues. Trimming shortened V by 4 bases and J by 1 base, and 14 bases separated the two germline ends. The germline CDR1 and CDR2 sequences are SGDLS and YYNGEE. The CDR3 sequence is CASSPDGSGNTGELFF. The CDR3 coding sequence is TGTGCCAGCAGCCCAGACGGTAGCGGGAACACCGGGGAGCTGTTTTTT.

The CDR3, as DNA: TGTGCCACCAGCAGAGGGGACGGGGGCTACACCTTC. Translating gives CATSRGDGGYTF. V and J are TRBV15 and TRBJ1-2; D perhaps matches TRBD1 (5 bases). Looked up from germline, CDR1 is LNHNV and CDR2 is YYDKDF (reference sequence). The CDR3 length is 12 residues. Trimming took off 1 base at V and 8 bases at J, with 8 bases between the two ends.

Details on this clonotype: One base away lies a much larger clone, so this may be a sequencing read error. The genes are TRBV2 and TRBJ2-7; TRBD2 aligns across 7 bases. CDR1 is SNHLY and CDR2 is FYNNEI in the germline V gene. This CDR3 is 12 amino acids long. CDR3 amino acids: CASRTDAGEQHF. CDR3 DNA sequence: TGTGCCAGCAGAACGGACGCGGGGGAGCAGCACTTC.